This record covers a single T cell receptor (beta chain). Clones were read by immunoSEQ multiplex PCR, and TCRdb kept only the in-frame ones, dropping some. The sample carries 65,000 to 75,000 clones, 80% to 95% recorded once. This sample stems from a study of T cell changes during pregnancy in multiple sclerosis. In germline, CDR1 is LGHNA, CDR2 YSLEER. This CDR3 is 15 amino acids long. Trimming stripped 0 bases from V and 2 bases from J, with 7 bases between. Material: peripheral blood, obtained after pregnancy. V is TRBV4-3 and J is TRBJ2-2, with D maybe TRBD1 (5 bases). This clonotype was obtained from a female donor in good health, enrolled as a control in a pregnancy study. The CDR3 DNA reads TGCGCCAGCAGCCAAGATCAGGGCAACACCGGGGAGCTGTTTTTT. This codes for CASSQDQGNTGELFF.